This T cell receptor beta chain was sequenced in a study of graft-versus-host responses after intestinal transplantation. Background on the study: All recipients were given anti-thymocyte globulin induction, and tacrolimus and steroids were then administered for around three years.

After mixed lymphocyte reaction, dividing CD4+ and CD8+ responder T cells were sorted. The table came from immunoSEQ multiplex PCR; TCRdb's copy has only in-frame clones and leaves some out. The data contain about 19,000 clones, 35% to 40% of them singletons. V lost 1 base, J lost 5 bases, and 1 base stayed unmatched. This CDR3 has 12 residues. The germline CDR1 and CDR2 sequences are GTSNPN and SVGIG (reference sequence). The rearrangement joins TRBV30 to TRBJ2-5; TRBD2 agrees at 7 bases. The sequence was obtained from a human patient who was an organ donor for intestinal transplantation. The sequenced sample was alloreactive CD4+ T cells from a mixed lymphocyte reaction culture, obtained before transplantation. Subset noted: CFSE-low proliferating T cells sorted from approximately 6-day pre-transplant mixed lymphocyte reaction (GvH or HvG direction). The CDR3 nucleotides are TGTGCCTGGAGTGAGGGAGGGGAGACCCAGTACTTC. As protein: CAWSEGGETQYF.